This T cell receptor beta chain comes out of a study of shared clonotypes between healthy human individuals. Study-level background: Researchers assigned three CD4 naive, three CD4 memory, two CD8 naive and one CD8 memory plate to each donor. Notes on the study in general: When naive CD4 clonotypes were compared across a few donors, about 5% were shared. The expectation was that sequencing depth would affect clonotype sharing among donors.

The repertoire was sequenced with immunoSEQ multiplex PCR; TCRdb's copy has only in-frame clones and lacks some. This sample carries about 2.4 million clones, just over 90% of them seen once, and the ten largest clones take around 0.14%. A word on this clone: What it binds is not known.

Trimming shortened V by 0 bases and J by 6 bases, and 14 bases separated the two germline ends. The CDR3 contains 15 residues. Germline CDR1 is MNHEY and CDR2 is SVGAGI. Among the donors, all were Caucasian adults who lived in Nashville, Tennessee. The genes are TRBV6-5 and TRBJ1-2; D not certain. The sequence derives from a man between 18 and 35 years old in good health. Material: naive CD4+ T cells sorted from blood. The sample's subset: CD45RA+ positively selected. The CDR3 loop is CASSYSKLGGDGYTF. In nucleotides, the CDR3 is TGTGCCAGCAGTTACTCGAAGTTGGGCGGGGATGGCTACACCTTC.